The clone carrying this T cell receptor beta chain was seen a single time. Its matching antigen is unknown. The data are from a study of CD8 T cells in ankylosing spondylitis. General study findings and limits: Matched ankylosing spondylitis synovial fluid reportedly contained a significantly enriched population of disease-linked clones.

The CDR3 is 13 amino acids. Trimming shortened V by 2 bases and J by 2 bases, and 8 bases separated the two germline ends. Germline lookup yields CDR1 SGDLS and CDR2 YYNGEE. TCRdb analysed the 5' RACE reads with MiXCR anew, one entry per CDR3 protein. The table records about 160,000 distinct CDR3 sequences, around 9.6% of them present only once. The V call is TRBV9, the J call TRBJ2-7; D perhaps matches TRBD2 (5 bases). Sequenced: blood, either unsorted or a sorted T cell fraction (not recorded which). This sequence was found in a female donor with ankylosing spondylitis or in good health (not recorded which). The CDR3 spells CASSVGETYEQYF. The DNA for the CDR3 is TGTGCCAGCAGCGTGGGAGAGACCTACGAGCAGTACTTC.